This T cell receptor beta chain was captured by sequencing in a study of cytomegalovirus exposure and HLA in healthy donors. Sequencing was performed with immunoSEQ multiplex PCR; in TCRdb, only in-frame clones are kept and a portion is missing. Found here are roughly 56,000 clones, roughly 90% of them singletons; the top ten hold approximately 2.1%. Separate from the roughly 700-subject first cohort, the roughly 120-subject validation cohort was the one that the donors belonged to. Sequencing used PBMCs. This receptor was identified in a young woman in good health and CMV-seronegative.

The CDR3 sequence is CASSYSVGGLGYGYTF. The CDR3 DNA reads as TGTGCCAGCAGTTACTCGGTGGGGGGGCTCGGCTATGGCTACACCTTC. The rearrangement links TRBV6-5 to TRBJ1-2; possible D gene TRBD1, 6 bases. This CDR3 is 16 amino acids long. Trimming removed 0 bases at V and 4 bases at J, with 15 bases between. Germline V lookup: CDR1 MNHEY, CDR2 SVGAGI.